The 2 T cell receptor beta chains below were found in one sample sequenced in a study of CD8+ T cells in alopecia areata. cDNA reverse transcribed from extracted RNA served as the sequencing template. Method: immunoSEQ multiplex PCR; TCRdb's copy keeps in-frame clones and lacks some. The sample contains around 120,000 clones, about 46% of which appear only once. The material sequenced was NKG2D-low CD8+ T cells sorted from blood. The receptor source for this set is a human donor with alopecia areata.

This chain links TRBV27 with TRBJ2-1, with D maybe TRBD1 (5 bases). The CDR3 has 12 residues. Trimming left V 5 bases short and J 5 bases short, with 7 bases between. From germline, CDR1 is MNHEY and CDR2 SMNVEV (reference sequence). The CDR3 sequence: CASSRQNNEQFF. The CDR3 DNA reads as TGTGCCAGCAGTCGACAGAACAATGAGCAGTTCTTC.

The chain joins TRBV4-1 to TRBJ2-7; TRBD1 agrees at 10 bases. V lost 0 bases to trimming and J lost 8 bases; unmatched junction nucleotides: 7. This CDR3 has 15 residues. Germline lookup yields CDR1 MGHRA and CDR2 YSYEKL. CDR3 in amino acids: CASSQDPGTGVQQYF. CDR3 nucleotide sequence: TGCGCCAGCAGCCAAGATCCTGGGACAGGGGTCCAGCAGTACTTC.